This passage covers 32 T cell receptor beta chains from one sample sequenced in a study of PD-1 blockade in classical Hodgkin lymphoma. TCRdb keeps only in-frame clones here, not all; method: immunoSEQ multiplex PCR. The sample lists 20,000 to 25,000 clones; about 95% were seen once. As to time point: newly diagnosed, previously untreated cHL patient sample. Sequencing was performed on peripheral blood mononuclear cells (PBMCs). These receptors originate from a human donor with classical Hodgkin lymphoma.

The chain links TRBV7-2 to TRBJ1-1; D may be TRBD1 (5 bases). The CDR3 is 15 amino acids. Germline CDR1 SGHTA, CDR2 FQGNSA. Trimming took 6 bases from V and 3 from J, leaving 17 bases between them. This CDR3 is CASRPTRLGDTEAFF. The CDR3 nucleotides are TGTGCCAGCAGACCCACAAGATTGGGGGACACTGAAGCTTTCTTT.

This chain connects TRBV5-4 to TRBJ1-1, with 7 positions matching TRBD1. This CDR3 has 15 amino acids. The J segment lost 6 bases and the V segment lost 0 bases, leaving 8 bases of the junction unmatched. Germline V gene data show CDR1 as SGHNT and CDR2 as YYREEE (reference sequence). Here the CDR3 reads CASSLGGNRGAEAFF. CDR3 in DNA: TGTGCCAGCAGCTTGGGGGGCAACAGGGGCGCTGAAGCTTTCTTT.

The rearrangement uses TRBV5-1 and TRBJ1-2; D unresolved. The CDR3 extends over 15 amino acids. The germline V gene has CDR1 SGHRS and CDR2 YFSETQ. Trimming pared 0 bases from V and 4 bases from J, leaving 13 bases between. The CDR3 protein is CASSLDFGATYGYTF. CDR3 nucleotide sequence: TGCGCCAGCAGCTTGGATTTCGGAGCAACCTATGGCTACACCTTC. The entire variable domain, with the rest obtained from reference TRBV5-1 and TRBJ1-2, is as follows: KAGVTQTPRYLIKTRGQQVTLSCSPISGHRSVSWYQQTPGQGLQFLFEYFSETQRNKGNFPGRFSGRQFSNSRSEMNVSTLELGDSALYLCASSLDFGATYGYTFGSGTRLTVV.

This chain connects TRBV7-6 to TRBJ2-5; D remains unclear. V was pared by 5 bases and J by 5 bases, with 18 bases between. CDR1 SGHVS and CDR2 FNYEAQ come from the germline V gene. This CDR3 is built from 15 residues. This CDR3 is CASSARITFGETQYF. The DNA for the CDR3 is TGTGCCAGCAGCGCCCGAATAACCTTCGGGGAGACCCAGTACTTC.

The V gene is TRBV5-1, the J gene TRBJ2-1; the match to TRBD1 covers 7 bases. V shed 4 bases, J shed 6 bases, and the junction held 10 bases outside the gene matches. Germline V lookup: CDR1 SGHRS, CDR2 YFSETQ. This CDR3 comprises 15 residues. For the CDR3, the DNA is TGCGCCAGCAGCAAAATTCGGGACAGCGTCAATGAGCAGTTCTTC. It is translated as CASSKIRDSVNEQFF.

This clone was picked up one time. This chain links TRBV7-6 with TRBJ2-7; either TRBD1 or TRBD2 may supply D (5 bases each). The CDR3 runs 15 residues. Per germline, CDR1 SGHVS and CDR2 FNYEAQ. V gave up 5 bases and J gave up 0 bases, with 14 bases separating them. The CDR3 protein is CASSPTWDGSYEQYF. The CDR3, as DNA: TGTGCCAGCAGCCCAACTTGGGACGGCTCCTACGAGCAGTACTTC.

This chain uses TRBV5-1 with TRBJ2-3, with 10 bases that match TRBD2. Germline V CDR1 and CDR2: SGHRS, YFSETQ. The CDR3 is 15 residues long. V gave up 2 bases and J gave up 2 bases; unmatched junction bases: 2. The CDR3 loop reads CASSLAGGATDTQYF. The CDR3 DNA is TGCGCCAGCAGCTTAGCGGGGGGGGCCACAGATACGCAGTATTTT.

The chain recombines TRBV6-1 with TRBJ2-5, with 7 bases aligning to TRBD2. This CDR3 has 12 residues. Germline-derived CDR1 and CDR2 are MNHNS and SASEGT. J gave up 3 bases and V 7 bases, and 2 bases lay outside the gene matches. The CDR3 is CASNSGEETQYF. The CDR3 nucleotides read TGTGCCAGCAACAGCGGGGAAGAGACCCAGTACTTC.

V is TRBV9 and J is TRBJ2-1; 9 bases are a match to TRBD2. V was pared by 0 bases and J by 9 bases, with 13 bases of the junction left unmatched. CDR3 length equals 17 residues. Per the germline V gene, CDR1 is SGDLS and CDR2 is YYNGEE. As DNA, the CDR3 is TGTGCCAGCAGCGTAGCGGGAGGCGGGGGGGCCTTTGGTGAGCAGTTCTTC. Encoded protein: CASSVAGGGGAFGEQFF.

Only one count was recorded for this clone. The chain couples TRBV18 to TRBJ2-1, with 9 bases lining up with TRBD1. V dropped 4 bases and J dropped 6; count of bases not matched to a gene: 7. Germline V CDR1 and CDR2: KGHSH, LQKENI. The CDR3 loop spans 15 amino acids. CDR3 in amino acids: CASSLTGTGLNEQFF. Here the CDR3 DNA reads TGTGCCAGCTCACTTACCGGGACAGGGCTCAATGAGCAGTTCTTC. The variable domain in full, with the rest retrieved from reference TRBV18 and TRBJ2-1, is NAGVMQNPRHLVRRRGQEARLRCSPMKGHSHVYWYRQLPEEGLKFMVYLQKENIIDESGMPKERFSAEFPKEGPSILRIQQVVRGDSAAYFCASSLTGTGLNEQFFGPGTRLTVL.

The J gene is TRBJ2-6, the V gene TRBV7-2; the match to TRBD1 covers 7 bases. The germline CDR1 and CDR2 sequences are SGHTA and FQGNSA. V shed 4 bases, J shed 0 bases, and the junction held 9 bases outside the gene matches. There are 18 residues in the CDR3. The CDR3 DNA sequence: TGTGCCAGCAGCTCTCGAGGGACAGCCTACTCTGGGGCCAACGTCCTGACTTTC. This gives the protein CASSSRGTAYSGANVLTF.

In nucleotides, the CDR3 is TGTGCCAGCAGCTCGTGGGACAGGGTTCGCTACGAGCAGTACTTC. It is translated as CASSSWDRVRYEQYF. The chain is built from TRBV5-6 and TRBJ2-7; 9 bases match TRBD1. V lost 3 bases and J lost 3; bases outside the gene matches: 7. The CDR3 is made up of 15 amino acids. Germline V gene sequence: CDR1 SGHDT, CDR2 YYEEEE.

The V call is TRBV5-4, the J call TRBJ2-3; unclear D gene. Germline assignment: CDR1 SGHNT and CDR2 YYREEE (reference sequence). This CDR3 region has 14 residues. The ends were cut back, 3 bases at V and 2 bases at J, with 10 bases in the middle. CDR3 residues: CASSSASPTDTQYF. The DNA of the CDR3 is TGTGCCAGCAGCTCGGCTTCGCCCACAGATACGCAGTATTTT. The full variable domain, with the rest looked up from reference TRBV5-4 and TRBJ2-3, is ETGVTQSPTHLIKTRGQQVTLRCSSQSGHNTVSWYQQALGQGPQFIFQYYREEENGRGNFPPRFSGLQFPNYSSELNVNALELDDSALYLCASSSASPTDTQYFGPGTRLTVL.

Regarding this clone: Additional DNA sequences in this sample encode the identical CDR3. The chain is built from TRBV5-4 and TRBJ2-1, with 9 bases lining up with TRBD2. After removal of 2 bases from V and 3 bases from J, the junction contained 0 bases not matched to a gene. This CDR3 region has 14 residues. Germline CDR1 SGHNT, CDR2 YYREEE (reference sequence). CDR3 in DNA: TGTGCCAGCAGCTTTAGCGGGAGCTACAATGAGCAGTTCTTC. Its protein is CASSFSGSYNEQFF.

This clone was counted a single time. V usage is TRBV6-1 and J usage is TRBJ1-5, with D possibly being TRBD1 (5 bases). Germline CDR1 and CDR2: MNHNS and SASEGT. Trimming removed 9 bases at V and 2 bases at J, with 11 bases between. The CDR3 extends over 13 amino acids. CDR3 nucleotide sequence: TGTGCCAGTTCCGAGGGGCGCAATCAGCCCCAGCATTTT. Protein sequence: CASSEGRNQPQHF.

The chain couples TRBV7-9 to TRBJ2-5; no clear D gene. V shed 4 bases and J shed 0 bases, with 18 bases lying between them. Germline assignment: CDR1 SEHNR and CDR2 FQNEAQ (reference sequence). This CDR3 is built from 17 residues. The CDR3 nucleotides are TGTGCCAGCAGCTCCTCCCCTCTATATACGTACCAAGAGACCCAGTACTTC. Its protein is CASSSSPLYTYQETQYF.

This chain joins TRBV21-1 and TRBJ2-1; whether TRBD2, the table's D call, matches the DNA was not checked. TRBV21-1 is classified as a pseudogene. The CDR3 is 16 amino acids. CDR3 nucleotide sequence: TGTGCCAGCAGCACACGGACTAGCGGGGGGGACAATGAGCAGTTCTTC. Residues: CASSTRTSGGDNEQFF.

The chain recombines TRBV13 with TRBJ1-4; tentative D call: TRBD1 (5 bases). The CDR3 covers 15 residues. The ends were cut back, 6 bases at V and 3 bases at J, with 14 bases in the middle. The V gene's germline CDR1 is PRHDT and CDR2 FYEKMQ (reference sequence). The CDR3: CASRVAGGSNEKLFF. As DNA, the CDR3 is TGTGCCAGCAGGGTTGCGGGGGGATCTAATGAAAAACTGTTTTTT.

The rearrangement joins TRBV29-1 to TRBJ2-5; TRBD1 might be the D (6 bases). V lost 1 base and J lost 4, with 16 bases in between. CDR3 size: 15 residues. Germline assignment: CDR1 SQVTM and CDR2 ANQGSEA. The CDR3 sequence: CSVEGVYRAGETQYF. CDR3 nucleotide sequence: TGCAGCGTTGAAGGGGTGTACAGGGCCGGAGAGACCCAGTACTTC.

The rearrangement uses TRBV7-6 and TRBJ1-3, with D possibly matching TRBD1 (6 bases). The CDR3 covers 16 residues. Germline CDR1 is SGHVS and CDR2 is FNYEAQ. V shed 2 bases and J shed 9 bases, with 20 bases lying between them. CDR3 sequence reads: CASSLIPPRGRGTIYF. CDR3 coding DNA: TGTGCCAGCAGCTTAATCCCCCCCAGGGGCCGAGGCACCATATATTTT. Full variable domain (outside the CDR3, taken from reference TRBV7-6 and TRBJ1-3): GAGVSQSPRYKVTKRGQDVALRCDPISGHVSLYWYRQALGQGPEFLTYFNYEAQQDKSGLPNDRFSAERPEGSISTLTIQRTEQRDSAMYRCASSLIPPRGRGTIYFGEGSWLTVV.

J is TRBJ2-4 and V is TRBV5-5, with 11 bases fitting TRBD2. Germline CDR1 and CDR2: SGHKS and YYEKEE (reference sequence). The CDR3 sequence is 16 residues long. V lost 3 bases, J lost 5 bases, and 7 bases stayed unmatched. The CDR3 loop is CASSSGVLAGENIQYF. CDR3 nucleotide sequence: TGTGCCAGCAGCTCAGGCGTACTAGCGGGGGAAAACATTCAGTACTTC. The variable domain in full, with the rest retrieved from reference TRBV5-5 and TRBJ2-4, is DAGVTQSPTHLIKTRGQQVTLRCSPISGHKSVSWYQQVLGQGPQFIFQYYEKEERGRGNFPDRFSARQFPNYSSELNVNALLLGDSALYLCASSSGVLAGENIQYFGAGTRLSVL.

The chain couples TRBV29-1 to TRBJ2-2; D may be TRBD2 (7 bases). Germline-derived CDR1 and CDR2 are SQVTM and ANQGSEA. There are 15 residues in the CDR3. The V and J ends lost 5 bases and 6 bases respectively, with 19 bases between them. CDR3 bases: TGCAGCGTTCGGGGGGATTTACAGGGATCCGGGGAGCTGTTTTTT. Its protein is CSVRGDLQGSGELFF.

This chain joins TRBV19 and TRBJ2-1, with D hard to call. Deletions cut 6 bases from V and 2 bases from J, with 14 bases between. This CDR3 region has 15 residues. Germline lookup yields CDR1 LNHDA and CDR2 SQIVND (reference sequence). CDR3 loop: CASSERVLAYNEQFF. CDR3 nucleotides: TGTGCCAGTAGCGAAAGAGTCTTGGCCTACAATGAGCAGTTCTTC.

The genes are TRBV19 and TRBJ2-3, with D unresolved. The germline V and J ends were trimmed by 2 bases and 2 bases, with 11 bases remaining between them. Per germline, CDR1 LNHDA and CDR2 SQIVND (reference sequence). This CDR3 has 15 residues. Here the CDR3 reads CASSITGPLTDTQYF. The DNA for the CDR3 is TGTGCCAGTAGTATAACCGGGCCCCTCACAGATACGCAGTATTTT.

The V and J genes are TRBV27 and TRBJ2-5; TRBD2 is a possible D gene (5 bases). This CDR3 region has 15 residues. V was pared by 0 bases and J by 4 bases, with 12 bases between. Germline CDR1 MNHEY, CDR2 SMNVEV (reference sequence). The CDR3 coding sequence is TGTGCCAGCAGTTTATCGAACCTAAGCGGAGAGACCCAGTACTTC. It yields the protein CASSLSNLSGETQYF.

The rearrangement links TRBV11-3 to TRBJ2-5; D is unresolved. Trimming removed 5 bases at V and 0 bases at J, with 10 bases between. The germline gives CDR1 SGHNT, CDR2 YENEEA. This CDR3 has 14 residues. CDR3 DNA sequence: TGTGCCAGCAGCCCCGCCCGGGACCAAGAGACCCAGTACTTC. This translates into CASSPARDQETQYF.

The chain is built from TRBV7-3 and TRBJ2-3, with D tentatively TRBD1 (5 bases). V lost 2 bases and J 0 bases, leaving 12 bases between the germline ends. Germline CDR1 and CDR2: SGHTA and FQGTGA. The CDR3 extends over 16 amino acids. The CDR3 spells CASSLGVQGSTDTQYF. CDR3 in DNA: TGTGCCAGCAGCTTAGGCGTGCAGGGTAGCACAGATACGCAGTATTTT.

The chain combines TRBV5-6 with TRBJ2-3; tentative D call: TRBD1 (5 bases). V was shortened by 0 bases and J by 4 bases, with 12 bases between the two germline ends. From germline, CDR1 is SGHDT and CDR2 YYEEEE. This CDR3 is 15 amino acids long. CDR3 sequence (DNA): TGTGCCAGCAGCTTGGTGCCAGGGCTCTCAGATACGCAGTATTTT. Encoded protein: CASSLVPGLSDTQYF.

The chain couples TRBV7-8 to TRBJ1-6, with TRBD1 matching 9 bases. The CDR3 totals 13 residues. V trimming: 6 bases; J trimming: 8 bases; junction bases outside the gene matches: 2. Germline values: CDR1 SGHVS, CDR2 FQNEAQ. The DNA for the CDR3 is TGTGCCAGCAGTGGGACAGGGTATTCACCCCTCCACTTT. It codes for CASSGTGYSPLHF.

The CDR3: CASGGGGGANVLTF. The CDR3 DNA reads TGTGCCAGCGGAGGGGGTGGTGGGGCCAACGTCCTGACTTTC. The chain couples TRBV7-7 to TRBJ2-6; D might be TRBD1 or TRBD2, each matching 6 bases. This CDR3 is built from 14 residues. Germline CDR1 is SSHAT and CDR2 is FNYEAQ (reference sequence). Deletions cut 8 bases from V and 3 bases from J, with 11 bases between.

CDR3 region: CASSKEGRDQGPTDTQYF. In DNA form, the CDR3 reads TGTGCCAGCAGCAAAGAGGGAAGGGACCAAGGGCCTACAGATACGCAGTATTTT. The chain combines TRBV21-1 with TRBJ2-3. TRBV21-1 constitutes a pseudogene. The CDR3 has 18 amino acids.

The J gene is TRBJ2-5, the V gene TRBV27; perhaps TRBD2 as D (6 bases). From germline, CDR1 is MNHEY and CDR2 SMNVEV (reference sequence). With 6 bases removed from V and 2 bases from J, the gap between germline ends came to 16 bases. The CDR3 extends over 15 amino acids. Written as DNA, the CDR3 is TGTGCCAGCAGACTAACTCTAGCGCTACAAGAGACCCAGTACTTC. Protein: CASRLTLALQETQYF.